A single sample is the source of the 31 T cell receptor beta chains below, sequenced in a study of cytomegalovirus exposure and HLA in healthy donors (dated by TCRdb to about 2017). To prepare the library, the immunoSEQ multiplex PCR assay was applied. For the multiplex PCR, a mixture combining 60 forward primers for TCR Vbeta segments and 13 reverse primers for TCR Jbeta segments was used. The immuneACCESS repertoire file appears here via TCRdb, limited to in-frame rearrangements. These files lack a portion of the clones; in checked studies, under half of the deficit traces to unresolved V genes, and the cause of the others is not known. This sample's listing comprises 90,000 to 130,000 clones. The ten largest clones represent more than 3.5% of the sample. Sequencing input: PBMCs. These receptor sequences come from a man in his thirties or forties in good health and CMV-seronegative.

This sequence joins TRBV7-9 and TRBJ2-1; D call uncertain. The CDR3 loop spans 13 amino acids. With 5 bases removed from V and 8 bases from J, the gap between germline ends came to 13 bases. Germline lookup yields CDR1 SEHNR and CDR2 FQNEAQ (reference sequence). CDR3 amino acids: CASSPFGGDEQFF. The CDR3, as DNA: TGTGCCAGCAGCCCTTTCGGCGGAGATGAGCAGTTCTTC.

V usage is TRBV5-1 and J usage is TRBJ2-5, with 11 bases matching TRBD2. The J segment lost 3 bases and the V segment lost 1 base, leaving 5 bases of the junction unmatched. In germline, CDR1 is SGHRS, CDR2 YFSETQ. The CDR3 runs 16 residues. The CDR3 is CASSLNLAGGEETQYF. DNA for the CDR3: TGCGCCAGCAGCTTGAATCTAGCGGGGGGTGAAGAGACCCAGTACTTC.

CDR3 nucleotide sequence: TGTGCCAGCAGCTTGAGACAGGGCTACGAGCAGTACTTC. Translated, it gives CASSLRQGYEQYF. The rearrangement uses TRBV5-4 and TRBJ2-7, with 7 positions matching TRBD1. The CDR3 runs 13 residues. CDR1 SGHNT and CDR2 YYREEE come from the germline V gene (reference sequence). The ends lost 1 base at V and 3 bases at J; junction bases unmatched: 1.

The V call is TRBV5-1, the J call TRBJ2-7; the D gene is possibly TRBD2 (6 bases). Germline lookup yields CDR1 SGHRS and CDR2 YFSETQ. The CDR3 contains 16 residues. The ends were cut back, 0 bases at V and 2 bases at J, with 15 bases in the middle. As DNA, the CDR3 is TGCGCCAGCAGCTTGGCCGGAGGGGCCTGGACCTACGAGCAGTACTTC. This gives the protein CASSLAGGAWTYEQYF.

The gene calls are TRBV6-5 and TRBJ2-1, with D possibly TRBD2 on 5 matching bases. Germline V gene sequence: CDR1 MNHEY, CDR2 SVGAGI. The CDR3 loop spans 16 amino acids. The ends were cut back, 0 bases at V and 4 bases at J, with 13 bases in the middle. The CDR3 DNA sequence: TGTGCCAGCAGTTACTCCGGGGTAGCGCCGTACAATGAGCAGTTCTTC. This encodes CASSYSGVAPYNEQFF.

The rearrangement links TRBV7-2 to TRBJ2-1; D gene unclear. Germline values: CDR1 SGHTA, CDR2 FQGNSA. V lost 2 bases and J 6 bases, leaving 11 bases between the germline ends. CDR3 length: 14 amino acids. The CDR3 DNA reads as TGTGCCAGCAGCTTATTTTCTGGCGGCAATGAGCAGTTCTTC. Protein: CASSLFSGGNEQFF.

This sequence joins TRBV7-9 and TRBJ1-2; D uncertain. This CDR3 is built from 15 residues. Germline CDR1 SEHNR, CDR2 FQNEAQ (reference sequence). Trimming stripped 2 bases from V and 0 bases from J, with 10 bases between. The CDR3 region is CASSLQGRPNYGYTF. CDR3 in DNA: TGTGCCAGCAGCTTACAAGGCAGGCCTAACTATGGCTACACCTTC.

The chain employs TRBV2 and TRBJ1-2; D is ambiguous. Trimming removed 4 bases at V and 3 bases at J, with 21 bases between. The CDR3 contains 17 residues. Germline-derived CDR1 and CDR2 are SNHLY and FYNNEI. CDR3 protein: CASSVSTIRGLDYGYTF. The DNA of the CDR3 is TGTGCCAGCAGTGTGTCCACGATAAGAGGGTTGGACTATGGCTACACCTTC.

The rearrangement joins TRBV2 to TRBJ1-1; D remains ambiguous. The CDR3 runs 14 residues. Germline assignment: CDR1 SNHLY and CDR2 FYNNEI. V was shortened by 8 bases and J by 8 bases, with 21 bases between the two germline ends. CDR3 sequence (DNA): TGTGCCAGCCACGGACGGCGAGGCCGGAGGGAAGCTTTCTTT. It encodes CASHGRRGRREAFF.

The V call is TRBV7-2, the J call TRBJ2-1, with 9 bases that match TRBD2. Germline loops: CDR1 SGHTA, CDR2 FQGNSA. This CDR3 contains 16 residues. V gave up 2 bases and J gave up 4 bases; unmatched junction bases: 6. CDR3 sequence reads: CASSLMGLARYNEQFF. DNA for the CDR3: TGTGCCAGCAGCTTAATGGGACTAGCAAGGTACAATGAGCAGTTCTTC.

J is TRBJ1-1 and V is TRBV2; tentative D call: TRBD1 (6 bases). The length of the CDR3 is 13 residues. Trimming removed 6 bases from V and 1 base from J, with 9 bases in between. Germline V gene lookup returns CDR1 SNHLY and CDR2 FYNNEI. CDR3 residues: CASSRGQNTEAFF. Here the CDR3 DNA reads TGTGCCAGCAGCAGGGGACAGAACACTGAAGCTTTCTTT.

The chain uses TRBV6-5 and TRBJ2-3; the match to TRBD2 covers 9 bases. The V and J ends lost 0 bases and 1 base, in that order; junction bases with no gene match: 2. Germline CDR1 is MNHEY and CDR2 is SVGAGI. CDR3 size: 16 residues. Here the CDR3 reads CASSYSRTSGTDTQYF. The CDR3 nucleotides read TGTGCCAGCAGTTACTCTCGGACTAGCGGCACAGATACGCAGTATTTT.

V is TRBV4-3 and J is TRBJ2-7, with D tentatively TRBD1 (6 bases). The V gene lost 1 base and the J gene lost 2 bases, with 12 bases spanning the gap. Germline V gene sequence: CDR1 LGHNA, CDR2 YSLEER. The CDR3 has 15 amino acids. The CDR3 spells CASSQVAGAPYEQYF. The CDR3 DNA is TGCGCCAGCAGCCAAGTAGCAGGGGCCCCCTACGAGCAGTACTTC.

The CDR3 region is CASSRGGGPAGELFF. The DNA for the CDR3 is TGTGCCAGCAGTAGGGGGGGAGGGCCAGCCGGGGAGCTGTTTTTT. The chain couples TRBV6-6 to TRBJ2-2, with a possible D match to TRBD2 (7 bases). Between the trimmed V and J ends, which lost 5 bases and 6 bases, there was a span of 16 bases. In germline, CDR1 is MNHNY, CDR2 SVGAGI (reference sequence). The CDR3 is 15 residues long.

This rearrangement joins TRBV5-5 to TRBJ1-4; 10 bases are a match to TRBD1. This CDR3 contains 18 residues. Germline values: CDR1 SGHKS, CDR2 YYEKEE (reference sequence). Trimming removed 0 bases from V and 1 base from J; junction bases left unmatched: 6. CDR3 residues: CASSLADRGRGTNEKLFF. In nucleotides, the CDR3 is TGTGCCAGCAGCTTGGCCGACAGGGGGCGCGGAACTAATGAAAAACTGTTTTTT.

The chain employs TRBV5-6 and TRBJ2-5; TRBD2 matches at 8 bases. The CDR3 is 14 amino acids. Trimming at V came to 2 bases and at J to 5 bases, leaving 5 bases not matched to a gene. CDR1 and CDR2 from the germline V gene are SGHDT and YYEEEE. This CDR3 reads CASSFTGGPETQYF. The CDR3 coding sequence is TGTGCCAGCAGCTTCACGGGGGGGCCGGAGACCCAGTACTTC. Filled out from reference TRBV5-6 and TRBJ2-5, the complete variable domain reads DAGVTQSPTHLIKTRGQQVTLRCSPKSGHDTVSWYQQALGQGPQFIFQYYEEEERQRGNFPDRFSGHQFPNYSSELNVNALLLGDSALYLCASSFTGGPETQYFGPGTRLLVL.

The chain is built from TRBV5-1 and TRBJ2-3; no firm D call. In germline, CDR1 is SGHRS, CDR2 YFSETQ. There are 12 residues in the CDR3. V was pared by 6 bases and J by 6 bases, with 11 bases between. CDR3 coding DNA: TGCGCCAGCACCCTCAATCAGGATACGCAGTATTTT. This translates into CASTLNQDTQYF. Full variable domain (remainder filled in from reference TRBV5-1 and TRBJ2-3): KAGVTQTPRYLIKTRGQQVTLSCSPISGHRSVSWYQQTPGQGLQFLFEYFSETQRNKGNFPGRFSGRQFSNSRSEMNVSTLELGDSALYLCASTLNQDTQYFGPGTRLTVL.

The gene calls are TRBV2 and TRBJ1-6; 8 positions match TRBD1. The CDR3 loop spans 15 amino acids. Germline assignment: CDR1 SNHLY and CDR2 FYNNEI. V shed 6 bases and J 8 bases; nucleotides not matched to a gene: 9. This chain's CDR3 is CASRAAGGFYSPLHF. The CDR3 DNA is TGTGCCAGCAGAGCAGCAGGGGGCTTCTATTCACCCCTCCACTTT.

V and J are TRBV2 and TRBJ1-4; 7 bases match TRBD1. CDR1 SNHLY and CDR2 FYNNEI come from the germline V gene. The CDR3 consists of 18 residues. The ends lost 5 bases at V and 0 bases at J; junction bases unmatched: 12. DNA of the CDR3: TGTGCCAGCAGTTCCGGGACAGATCCGATTGCAACTAATGAAAAACTGTTTTTT. Its translation is CASSSGTDPIATNEKLFF.

This chain connects TRBV5-1 to TRBJ2-1; 8 bases agree with TRBD1. J gave up 4 bases and V 5 bases, and 5 bases lay outside the gene matches. CDR1 is SGHRS and CDR2 is YFSETQ in the germline V gene. This CDR3 spans 14 amino acids. As DNA, the CDR3 is TGCGCCAGCAGAACCGGGACAGGTTACAATGAGCAGTTCTTC. This sequence encodes CASRTGTGYNEQFF.

The rearrangement uses TRBV11-2 and TRBJ1-1, with 7 bases aligning to TRBD1. Germline CDR1 is SGHAT and CDR2 is FQNNGV. The CDR3 covers 13 residues. V dropped 3 bases and J dropped 8; count of bases not matched to a gene: 6. The CDR3 DNA sequence: TGTGCCAGCAGCTTTAGACGAGGGGGCGAAGCTTTCTTT. Translated, it gives CASSFRRGGEAFF.

This chain uses TRBV5-5 with TRBJ2-7; TRBD1 might be the D (8 bases). V was shortened by 4 bases and J by 4 bases, with 15 bases between the two germline ends. The CDR3 is 14 residues long. Germline V CDR1 and CDR2: SGHKS, YYEKEE (reference sequence). CDR3 loop: CASSPGQGGYEQYF. For the CDR3, the DNA is TGTGCCAGCAGCCCAGGACAGGGAGGGTACGAGCAGTACTTC.

V usage is TRBV10-3 and J usage is TRBJ2-3; TRBD2 matches 14 bases. The length of the CDR3 is 15 residues. The germline V gene encodes CDR1 ENHRY and CDR2 SYGVKD. With V trimmed by 5 bases and J by 5 bases, 3 bases remained unmatched. The CDR3 nucleotides read TGTGCCATCAGTACCGGGACTAGCGGGGGAGATACGCAGTATTTT. Translation gives CAISTGTSGGDTQYF.

The J gene is TRBJ1-5, the V gene TRBV27, with D hard to call. Trimming shortened V by 2 bases and J by 9 bases, and 8 bases separated the two germline ends. CDR3 length: 12 residues. The germline gives CDR1 MNHEY, CDR2 SMNVEV (reference sequence). CDR3 sequence reads: CASSLGGGPQHF. Here the CDR3 DNA reads TGTGCCAGCAGTTTAGGAGGAGGGCCCCAGCATTTT.

The chain links TRBV2 to TRBJ1-1; a possible D gene is TRBD1 (5 bases). CDR3 size: 15 residues. Per the germline V gene, CDR1 is SNHLY and CDR2 is FYNNEI. V was clipped by 8 bases and J by 2 bases, with 18 bases between them. The CDR3 region has the DNA TGTGCCAGCGCTCGAATCCCCGGGGGTAACACTGAAGCTTTCTTT. Translation gives CASARIPGGNTEAFF.

The chain has TRBV5-1 and TRBJ2-1; the D gene is possibly TRBD2 (6 bases). The V gene lost 7 bases and the J gene lost 5 bases, with 16 bases spanning the gap. This CDR3 spans 14 amino acids. The germline gives CDR1 SGHRS, CDR2 YFSETQ. For the CDR3, the DNA is TGCGCCAGCGTGGCAGGGCCGGGGGACAATGAGCAGTTCTTC. Translation gives CASVAGPGDNEQFF.

As DNA, the CDR3 is TGTGCCATGGGACTAGCTTTGGCAGATACGCAGTATTTT. This sequence encodes CAMGLALADTQYF. The gene calls are TRBV2 and TRBJ2-3, with 9 bases fitting TRBD2. The junction had 6 bases not matched to a gene; V was cut back by 10 bases and J by 4 bases. The CDR3 runs to 13 residues. Germline V gene data show CDR1 as SNHLY and CDR2 as FYNNEI. Filled out from reference TRBV2 and TRBJ2-3, the complete variable domain reads EPEVTQTPSHQVTQMGQEVILRCVPISNHLYFYWYRQILGQKVEFLVSFYNNEISEKSEIFDDQFSVERPDGSNFTLKIRSTKLEDSAMYFCAMGLALADTQYFGPGTRLTVL.

This chain uses TRBV6-5 with TRBJ1-2, with 8 bases matching TRBD1. Germline assignment: CDR1 MNHEY and CDR2 SVGAGI. Germline trimming cut 5 bases from V and 0 bases from J; bases unmatched to any gene: 2. CDR3 size: 14 residues. As DNA, the CDR3 is TGTGCCAGCAGTAAGACAGGGGCTAACTATGGCTACACCTTC. This encodes CASSKTGANYGYTF.

This rearrangement joins TRBV2 to TRBJ2-3; the match to TRBD2 covers 8 bases. V was clipped by 6 bases and J by 4 bases; unmatched bases: 6. This CDR3 contains 14 residues. Per germline, CDR1 SNHLY and CDR2 FYNNEI. The CDR3 bases are TGTGCCAGCAGCGTAGGACTAGCCCCAGATACGCAGTATTTT. Protein: CASSVGLAPDTQYF.

The V call is TRBV13, the J call TRBJ1-1; TRBD1 is a possible D gene (5 bases). Trimming stripped 6 bases from V and 0 bases from J, with 14 bases between. The CDR3 totals 15 residues. Germline values: CDR1 PRHDT, CDR2 FYEKMQ (reference sequence). The CDR3 DNA is TGTGCCAGCAGTAGGACACCGAACCTGAACACTGAAGCTTTCTTT. This encodes CASSRTPNLNTEAFF.

This rearrangement joins TRBV25-1 to TRBJ1-2; D gene uncertain. Germline-derived CDR1 and CDR2 are MGHDK and SYGVNS. The V gene lost 1 base and the J gene lost 2 bases, with 2 bases spanning the gap. The CDR3 loop spans 12 amino acids. DNA for the CDR3: TGTGCCAGCAGTGAATCAAACTATGGCTACACCTTC. It is translated as CASSESNYGYTF.